The 23 T cell receptor beta chains reported below all come from one sample, sequenced in a study of blood T cell repertoires in COVID-19. TCRdb keeps only in-frame clones here, not all; method: immunoSEQ multiplex PCR. The table records a few hundred thousand clones, 75% to 90% of them present only once. Material for sequencing was PBMCs or T cells enriched from blood (not recorded which). The origin of the receptors is a woman aged 18-30 years who had recovered from COVID-19.

This clone was recorded only once. This sequence joins TRBV5-1 and TRBJ2-2; perhaps TRBD2 as D (6 bases). The CDR3 has 15 residues. The germline gives CDR1 SGHRS, CDR2 YFSETQ. V was cut by 4 bases and J by 2 bases, with 12 bases left in between. CDR3 coding DNA: TGCGCCAGCAGCGCGGGACGGCCTAACACCGGGGAGCTGTTTTTT. This gives the protein CASSAGRPNTGELFF.

Only one count was recorded for this clone. The rearrangement joins TRBV6-5 to TRBJ1-1; 7 positions agree with TRBD1. CDR1 is MNHEY and CDR2 is SVGAGI in the germline V gene. CDR3 length: 13 residues. V gave up 8 bases and J gave up 3 bases; unmatched junction bases: 6. Here the CDR3 reads CASYRGRYTEAFF. The CDR3 bases are TGTGCCAGCTACAGGGGTAGGTACACTGAAGCTTTCTTT.

The V call is TRBV5-4, the J call TRBJ1-1; D uncertain. This CDR3 has 13 amino acids. Germline CDR1 and CDR2: SGHNT and YYREEE (reference sequence). V was cut by 0 bases and J by 3 bases, with 6 bases left in between. CDR3 loop: CASSLEHDTEAFF. CDR3 DNA: TGTGCCAGCAGCTTGGAACATGACACTGAAGCTTTCTTT.

V and J are TRBV5-1 and TRBJ2-2, with D possibly matching TRBD2 (5 bases). This CDR3 region has 13 residues. Germline-derived CDR1 and CDR2 are SGHRS and YFSETQ. V was clipped by 4 bases and J by 6 bases, with 10 bases between them. CDR3 bases: TGCGCCAGCAGCCCTCCGGGGTCCGGGGAGCTGTTTTTT. It specifies CASSPPGSGELFF.

This chain uses TRBV5-1 with TRBJ2-2; tentatively, D is TRBD1 (6 bases). Germline CDR1 and CDR2: SGHRS and YFSETQ. The V end lost 4 bases, the J end lost 1 base, and 11 bases lay between the germline ends. The CDR3 is 15 amino acids. CDR3 amino acids: CASSVDSWNTGELFF. For the CDR3, the DNA is TGCGCCAGCAGCGTGGACAGTTGGAACACCGGGGAGCTGTTTTTT. The full variable domain, with the rest looked up from reference TRBV5-1 and TRBJ2-2, is KAGVTQTPRYLIKTRGQQVTLSCSPISGHRSVSWYQQTPGQGLQFLFEYFSETQRNKGNFPGRFSGRQFSNSRSEMNVSTLELGDSALYLCASSVDSWNTGELFFGEGSRLTVL.

This clone was counted a few times. This chain connects TRBV6-5 to TRBJ2-7; the match to TRBD1 covers 12 bases. The J segment lost 5 bases and the V segment lost 6 bases, leaving 5 bases of the junction unmatched. CDR1 is MNHEY, CDR2 SVGAGI, per germline. The length of the CDR3 is 14 residues. The CDR3 DNA is TGTGCCAGCAGCCCGGGACAGGGGGCTCACGAGCAGTACTTC. This gives the protein CASSPGQGAHEQYF.

J is TRBJ2-1 and V is TRBV18; 8 bases agree with TRBD2. The germline V gene encodes CDR1 KGHSH and CDR2 LQKENI. The CDR3 sequence is 15 residues long. V trimming: 3 bases; J trimming: 9 bases; junction bases outside the gene matches: 10. The CDR3 sequence is CASSPTGASGPEQFF. CDR3 DNA sequence: TGTGCCAGCTCACCGACTGGGGCTAGCGGGCCTGAGCAGTTCTTC.

The chain uses TRBV7-3 and TRBJ2-1; 9 bases line up with TRBD1. Trimming at V came to 5 bases and at J to 8 bases, leaving 10 bases not matched to a gene. This CDR3 contains 15 residues. Germline-derived CDR1 and CDR2 are SGHTA and FQGTGA. The CDR3 reads CASSPGTGIRDEQFF. The CDR3, as DNA: TGTGCCAGCAGCCCCGGGACAGGGATCCGGGATGAGCAGTTCTTC.

The chain couples TRBV19 to TRBJ1-1; D remains ambiguous. Germline CDR1 LNHDA, CDR2 SQIVND (reference sequence). The ends were cut back, 6 bases at V and 2 bases at J, with 13 bases in the middle. This CDR3 spans 14 amino acids. The CDR3 spells CASREVLANTEAFF. Here the CDR3 DNA reads TGTGCCAGTAGGGAGGTCTTGGCTAACACTGAAGCTTTCTTT.

This clone came up once. The chain employs TRBV7-9 and TRBJ1-2; 10 positions agree with TRBD1. V was clipped by 1 base and J by 9 bases; unmatched bases: 5. Looked up from germline, CDR1 is SEHNR and CDR2 is FQNEAQ (reference sequence). The CDR3 contains 14 residues. The CDR3, as DNA: TGTGCCAGCAGCTTAGTAGGGGACAGGGGTAGCTACACCTTC. The encoded protein is CASSLVGDRGSYTF.

The genes are TRBV2 and TRBJ1-4, with a weak D call TRBD1 (5 bases). Trimming shortened V by 11 bases and J by 4 bases, and 14 bases separated the two germline ends. CDR3 length: 13 amino acids. Germline V gene sequence: CDR1 SNHLY, CDR2 FYNNEI. The CDR3 reads CASLDSDNEKLFF. Written as DNA, the CDR3 is TGTGCCTCACTTGACAGTGATAATGAAAAACTGTTTTTT.

This clone was seen more than once but under ten times. The chain joins TRBV2 to TRBJ1-5, with 7 bases matching TRBD1. Germline V lookup: CDR1 SNHLY, CDR2 FYNNEI. V was pared by 8 bases and J by 4 bases, with 5 bases of the junction left unmatched. This CDR3 comprises 13 residues. Here the CDR3 reads CASAGQYNQPQHF. CDR3 coding DNA: TGTGCCAGCGCGGGACAGTATAATCAGCCCCAGCATTTT.

The chain is built from TRBV5-1 and TRBJ2-1; TRBD1 aligns across 9 bases. The V segment lost 6 bases and the J segment 6 bases; nucleotides outside the gene matches: 7. Germline V gives CDR1 SGHRS, CDR2 YFSETQ. This CDR3 spans 14 amino acids. Here the CDR3 DNA reads TGCGCCAGCAACTGGGGACAGGGACTCAATGAGCAGTTCTTC. Its protein is CASNWGQGLNEQFF.

This clone was picked up one time. The chain combines TRBV10-3 with TRBJ2-3; a possible D gene is TRBD1 (5 bases). Per the germline V gene, CDR1 is ENHRY and CDR2 is SYGVKD. The CDR3 consists of 13 residues. Trimming took off 2 bases at V and 6 bases at J, with 9 bases between the two ends. The CDR3 reads CAISEQGLDTQYF. Written as DNA, the CDR3 is TGTGCCATCAGTGAGCAGGGCCTTGATACGCAGTATTTT.

This clone appeared a few times. The rearrangement links TRBV11-2 to TRBJ2-3, with TRBD1 identical over 7 bases. This CDR3 region has 17 residues. Germline CDR1 reads SGHAT; CDR2 reads FQNNGV. Trimming cost V 5 bases and J 0 bases; bases outside gene matches: 11. The CDR3 DNA sequence: TGTGCCAGCAGCATGACCAGGGGGATAACAAGCACAGATACGCAGTATTTT. It encodes CASSMTRGITSTDTQYF.

The gene calls are TRBV7-2 and TRBJ1-6; D unclear. The CDR3 length is 13 residues. Germline V gene data show CDR1 as SGHTA and CDR2 as FQGNSA. V lost 1 base to trimming and J lost 8 bases, with 6 bases between them. The CDR3 sequence: CASSLDSYSPLHF. The CDR3 DNA reads as TGTGCCAGCAGCTTAGACAGCTATTCACCCCTCCACTTT.

The rearrangement joins TRBV5-1 to TRBJ2-5; possible D gene TRBD1, 6 bases. V gave up 3 bases and J gave up 4 bases, with 19 bases separating them. This CDR3 spans 16 amino acids. Germline CDR1 SGHRS, CDR2 YFSETQ. CDR3 nucleotide sequence: TGCGCCAGCAGCTCCCCGCAGGGGTCGGTCGGAGAGACCCAGTACTTC. It is translated as CASSSPQGSVGETQYF.

This chain joins TRBV6-5 and TRBJ1-2; 7 bases fit TRBD1. This CDR3 is built from 15 residues. V lost 6 bases, J lost 6 bases, and 13 bases stayed unmatched. The germline V gene has CDR1 MNHEY and CDR2 SVGAGI. The CDR3 region is CASSTTLDRQDGYTF. The CDR3 DNA is TGTGCCAGCAGCACCACCTTGGACAGGCAAGATGGCTACACCTTC.

The J gene is TRBJ2-1, the V gene TRBV5-8; 7 nucleotides match TRBD1. The germline V gene has CDR1 SGHTS and CDR2 YDEGEE. V lost 5 bases and J lost 4; bases outside the gene matches: 9. The CDR3 has 15 amino acids. The CDR3 loop is CASSFGTARYNEQFF. The CDR3 DNA follows: TGTGCCAGCAGTTTCGGGACAGCTCGGTACAATGAGCAGTTCTTC.

This chain links TRBV30 with TRBJ1-4; 11 bases are a match to TRBD1. With V trimmed by 3 bases and J by 7 bases, 4 bases remained unmatched. The length of the CDR3 is 14 residues. CDR1 is GTSNPN and CDR2 is SVGIG in the germline V gene (reference sequence). The CDR3 is CAWSGDRGSEKLFF. The DNA of the CDR3 is TGTGCCTGGAGCGGGGACAGGGGGAGTGAAAAACTGTTTTTT. The full variable domain, rest sourced from reference TRBV30 and TRBJ1-4, is SQTIHQWPATLVQPVGSPLSLECTVEGTSNPNLYWYRQAAGRGLQLLFYSVGIGQISSEVPQNLSASRPQDRQFILSSKKLLLSDSGFYLCAWSGDRGSEKLFFGSGTQLSVL.

The rearrangement uses TRBV10-2 and TRBJ2-1; D is unresolved. The CDR3 spans 14 residues. The V end was cut by 7 bases, the J end by 2 bases, with 12 bases between. Germline CDR1 and CDR2: WSHSY and SAAADI. Here the CDR3 reads CASMGRFPYNEQFF. CDR3 in DNA: TGCGCCAGCATGGGCAGGTTCCCCTACAATGAGCAGTTCTTC.

The rearrangement uses TRBV11-2 and TRBJ2-7, with TRBD1 matching over 8 bases. V lost 8 bases, J lost 0 bases, and 6 bases stayed unmatched. Germline CDR1 is SGHAT and CDR2 is FQNNGV. The CDR3 covers 14 residues. The CDR3 DNA reads TGTGCCAGCTATACAGGGGGTGTCTCCTACGAGCAGTACTTC. Residues: CASYTGGVSYEQYF. Complete variable domain (other parts from reference TRBV11-2 and TRBJ2-7): EAGVAQSPRYKIIEKRQSVAFWCNPISGHATLYWYQQILGQGPKLLIQFQNNGVVDDSQLPKDRFSAERLKGVDSTLKIQPAKLEDSAVYLCASYTGGVSYEQYFGPGTRLTVT.

The chain carries TRBV5-1 and TRBJ2-5; the D is unclear. CDR1 and CDR2 (germline): SGHRS, YFSETQ. The CDR3 totals 15 residues. The ends were cut back, 1 base at V and 2 bases at J, with 12 bases in the middle. In DNA, the CDR3 is TGCGCCAGCAGCTTGTCTGGAGTCCTACAAGAGACCCAGTACTTC. Protein: CASSLSGVLQETQYF. The entire variable domain, with the rest obtained from reference TRBV5-1 and TRBJ2-5, is as follows: KAGVTQTPRYLIKTRGQQVTLSCSPISGHRSVSWYQQTPGQGLQFLFEYFSETQRNKGNFPGRFSGRQFSNSRSEMNVSTLELGDSALYLCASSLSGVLQETQYFGPGTRLLVL.